The clone carrying this TCR beta chain has only one observation. V was cut by 6 bases and J by 2 bases, with 19 bases left in between. This CDR3 has 16 amino acids. CDR1 is MGHRA and CDR2 is YSYEKL in the germline V gene. Sequenced by immunoSEQ multiplex PCR; TCRdb stores in-frame clones only, minus some. The data hold approximately 330,000 clones, with just under 90% observed a single time. These data come from a study of blood T cell repertoires in COVID-19. Assignment of participants to cohorts was predicated upon participant-reported clinical history. The TCR comes from a woman aged 25 to 39 who had recovered from COVID-19. V usage is TRBV4-1 and J usage is TRBJ2-5, with D perhaps matching TRBD2 (6 bases). Input material: PBMCs or T cells enriched from blood (not recorded which). The DNA for the CDR3 is TGCGCCAGCAGGCGAGTTGGAGGGAAAGCACAAGAGACCCAGTACTTC. Its translation is CASRRVGGKAQETQYF.